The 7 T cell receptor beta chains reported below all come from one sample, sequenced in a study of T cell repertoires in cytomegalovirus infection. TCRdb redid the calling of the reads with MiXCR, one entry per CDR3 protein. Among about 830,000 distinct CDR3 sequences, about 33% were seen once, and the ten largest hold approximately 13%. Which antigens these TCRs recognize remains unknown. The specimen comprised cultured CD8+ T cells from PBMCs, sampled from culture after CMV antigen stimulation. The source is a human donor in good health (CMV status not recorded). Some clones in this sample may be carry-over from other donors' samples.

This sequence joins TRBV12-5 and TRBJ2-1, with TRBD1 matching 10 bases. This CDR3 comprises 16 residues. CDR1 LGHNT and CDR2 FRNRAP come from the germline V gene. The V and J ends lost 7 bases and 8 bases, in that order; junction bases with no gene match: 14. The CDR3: CASEDWAGQGRDEQFF. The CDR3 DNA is TGTGCTAGTGAAGACTGGGCGGGACAGGGGCGGGATGAGCAGTTCTTC.

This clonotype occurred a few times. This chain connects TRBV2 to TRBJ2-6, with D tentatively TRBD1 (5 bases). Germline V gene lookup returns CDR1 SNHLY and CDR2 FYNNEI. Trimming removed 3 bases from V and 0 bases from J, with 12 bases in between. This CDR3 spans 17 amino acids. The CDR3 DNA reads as TGTGCCAGCAGTGAGGGCAGGGCAGGCTCTGGGGCCAACGTCCTGACTTTC. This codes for CASSEGRAGSGANVLTF.

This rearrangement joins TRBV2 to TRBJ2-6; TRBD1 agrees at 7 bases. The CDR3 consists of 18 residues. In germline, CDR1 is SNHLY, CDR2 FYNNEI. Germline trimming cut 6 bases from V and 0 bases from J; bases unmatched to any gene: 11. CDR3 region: CASRGTAYQYSGANVLTF. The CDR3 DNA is TGTGCCAGCAGAGGGACAGCTTATCAGTACTCTGGGGCCAACGTCCTGACTTTC.

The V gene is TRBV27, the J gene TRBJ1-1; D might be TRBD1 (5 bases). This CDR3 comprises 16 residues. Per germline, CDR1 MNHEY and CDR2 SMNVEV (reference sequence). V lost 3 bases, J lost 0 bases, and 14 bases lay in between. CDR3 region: CASSLGVLGLNTEAFF. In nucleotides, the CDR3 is TGTGCCAGCAGTTTGGGGGTATTGGGGCTGAACACTGAAGCTTTCTTT.

The CDR3 sequence: CASSYSRGIYNEQFF. The CDR3 region has the DNA TGTGCCAGCAGTTACTCGAGGGGGATCTACAATGAGCAGTTCTTC. J is TRBJ2-1 and V is TRBV6-5; tentative D call: TRBD1 (6 bases). Deletions cut 0 bases from V and 3 bases from J, with 9 bases between. This CDR3 has 15 residues. In germline, CDR1 is MNHEY, CDR2 SVGAGI.

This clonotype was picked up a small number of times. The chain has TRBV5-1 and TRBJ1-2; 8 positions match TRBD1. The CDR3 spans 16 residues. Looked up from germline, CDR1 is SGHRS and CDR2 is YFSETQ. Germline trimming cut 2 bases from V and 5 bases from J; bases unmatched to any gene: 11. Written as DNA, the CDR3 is TGCGCCAGCAGCTTCGCCTTCGCGACAGGGGAGTATGGCTACACCTTC. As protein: CASSFAFATGEYGYTF.

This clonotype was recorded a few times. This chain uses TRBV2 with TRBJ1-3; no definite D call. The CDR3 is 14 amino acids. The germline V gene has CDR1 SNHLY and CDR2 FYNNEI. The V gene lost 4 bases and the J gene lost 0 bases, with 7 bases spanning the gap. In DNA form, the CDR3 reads TGTGCCAGCAGTGGAGCTTCCTCTGGAAACACCATATATTTT. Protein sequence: CASSGASSGNTIYF.